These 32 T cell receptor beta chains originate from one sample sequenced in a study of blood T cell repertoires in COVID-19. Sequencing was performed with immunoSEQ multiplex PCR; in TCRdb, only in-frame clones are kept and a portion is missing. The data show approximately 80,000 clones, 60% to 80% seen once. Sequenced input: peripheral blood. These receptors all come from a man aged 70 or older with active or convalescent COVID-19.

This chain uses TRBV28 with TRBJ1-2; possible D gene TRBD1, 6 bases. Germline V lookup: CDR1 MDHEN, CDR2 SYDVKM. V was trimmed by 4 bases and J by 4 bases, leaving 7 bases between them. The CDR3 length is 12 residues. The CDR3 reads CASSYRAYGYTF. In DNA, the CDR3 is TGTGCCAGCAGTTACAGGGCCTATGGCTACACCTTC.

As DNA, the CDR3 is TGTGCCAGCAGCATGTCGGGTTTCGATACCGGGGAGCTGTTTTTT. Protein sequence: CASSMSGFDTGELFF. The chain uses TRBV14 and TRBJ2-2, with D uncertain. This CDR3 comprises 15 residues. The V and J ends lost 5 bases and 5 bases respectively, with 15 bases between them. Germline CDR1 SGHDN, CDR2 FVKESK.

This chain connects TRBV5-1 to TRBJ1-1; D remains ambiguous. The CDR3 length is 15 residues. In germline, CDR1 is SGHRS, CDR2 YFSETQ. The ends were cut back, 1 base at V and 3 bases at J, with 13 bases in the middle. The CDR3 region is CASSLLRPQDTEAFF. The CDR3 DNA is TGCGCCAGCAGCTTGCTTAGACCTCAGGACACTGAAGCTTTCTTT. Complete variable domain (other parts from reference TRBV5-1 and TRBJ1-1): KAGVTQTPRYLIKTRGQQVTLSCSPISGHRSVSWYQQTPGQGLQFLFEYFSETQRNKGNFPGRFSGRQFSNSRSEMNVSTLELGDSALYLCASSLLRPQDTEAFFGQGTRLTVV.

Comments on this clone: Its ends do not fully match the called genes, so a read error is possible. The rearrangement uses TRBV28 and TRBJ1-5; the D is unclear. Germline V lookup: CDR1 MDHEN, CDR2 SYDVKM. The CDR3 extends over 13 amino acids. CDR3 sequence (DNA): TGTGCCAGCAGTTTTAGGTTCCCGGGGAGTTTAGATTTT. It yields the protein CASSFRFPGSLDF.

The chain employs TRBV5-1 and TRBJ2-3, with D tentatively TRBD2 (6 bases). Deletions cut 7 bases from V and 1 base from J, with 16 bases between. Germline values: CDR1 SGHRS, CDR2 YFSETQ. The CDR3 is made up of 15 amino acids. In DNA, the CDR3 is TGCGCCAGCGAACTTGGGGGAGGAGGCACAGATACGCAGTATTTT. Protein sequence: CASELGGGGTDTQYF.

The CDR3 here is CASSYNRTLKSYEQYF. In nucleotides, the CDR3 is TGTGCCAGCAGCTATAACAGAACTCTGAAAAGCTACGAGCAGTACTTC. The chain links TRBV21-1 to TRBJ2-7; whether TRBD1, the table's D call, matches the DNA was not checked. TRBV21-1 is annotated as a pseudogene. The CDR3 extends over 16 amino acids.

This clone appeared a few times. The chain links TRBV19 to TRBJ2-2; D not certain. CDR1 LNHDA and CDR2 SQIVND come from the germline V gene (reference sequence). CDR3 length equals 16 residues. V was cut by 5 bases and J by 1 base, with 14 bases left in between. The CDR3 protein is CASSFTTTLNTGELFF. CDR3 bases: TGTGCCAGTAGTTTTACTACGACTTTGAACACCGGGGAGCTGTTTTTT.

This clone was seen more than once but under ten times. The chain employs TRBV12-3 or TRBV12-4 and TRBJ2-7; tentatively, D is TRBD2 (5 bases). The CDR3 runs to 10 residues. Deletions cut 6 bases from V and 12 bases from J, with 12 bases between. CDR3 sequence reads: CASRRVRGYF. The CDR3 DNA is TGTGCCAGCAGACGGGTCCGGGGGTACTTC.

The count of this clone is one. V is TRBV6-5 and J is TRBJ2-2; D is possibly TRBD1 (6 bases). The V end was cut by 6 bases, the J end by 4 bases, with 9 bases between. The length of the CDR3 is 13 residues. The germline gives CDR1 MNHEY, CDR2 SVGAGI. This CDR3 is CASSGQFTGELFF. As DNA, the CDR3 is TGTGCCAGCAGCGGACAGTTCACCGGGGAGCTGTTTTTT.

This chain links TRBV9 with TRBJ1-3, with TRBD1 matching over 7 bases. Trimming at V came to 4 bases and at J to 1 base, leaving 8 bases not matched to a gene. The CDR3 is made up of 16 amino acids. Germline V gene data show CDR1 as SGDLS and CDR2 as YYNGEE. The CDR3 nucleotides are TGTGCCAGCAGCCCGAGGGGGCCAACTTCTGGAAACACCATATATTTT. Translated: CASSPRGPTSGNTIYF.

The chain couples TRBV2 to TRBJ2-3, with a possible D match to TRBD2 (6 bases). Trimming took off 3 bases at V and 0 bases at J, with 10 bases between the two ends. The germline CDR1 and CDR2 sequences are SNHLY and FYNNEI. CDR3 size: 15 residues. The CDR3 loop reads CASSEDYLSTDTQYF. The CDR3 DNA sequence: TGTGCCAGCAGTGAGGACTACCTCAGCACAGATACGCAGTATTTT.

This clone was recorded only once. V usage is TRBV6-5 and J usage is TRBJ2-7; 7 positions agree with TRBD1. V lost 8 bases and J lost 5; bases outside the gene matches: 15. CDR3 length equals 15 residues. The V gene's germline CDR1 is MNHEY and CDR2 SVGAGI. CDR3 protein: CASSPQDYRGNEQYF. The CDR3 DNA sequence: TGTGCCAGCTCCCCCCAGGATTACAGGGGAAACGAGCAGTACTTC.

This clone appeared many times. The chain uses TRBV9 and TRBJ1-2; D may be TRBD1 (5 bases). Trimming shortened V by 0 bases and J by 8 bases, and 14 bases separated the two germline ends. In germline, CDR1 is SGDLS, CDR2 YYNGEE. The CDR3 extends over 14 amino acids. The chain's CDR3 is CASSVEVPGNGYTF. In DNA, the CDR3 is TGTGCCAGCAGCGTAGAGGTCCCAGGGAACGGCTACACCTTC.

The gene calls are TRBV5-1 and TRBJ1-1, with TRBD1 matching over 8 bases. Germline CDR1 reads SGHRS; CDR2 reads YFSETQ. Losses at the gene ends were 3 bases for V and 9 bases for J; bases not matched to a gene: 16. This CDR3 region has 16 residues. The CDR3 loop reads CASSSTGGGIMGQAFF. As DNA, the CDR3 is TGCGCCAGCAGCTCTACAGGGGGTGGCATAATGGGCCAAGCTTTCTTT.

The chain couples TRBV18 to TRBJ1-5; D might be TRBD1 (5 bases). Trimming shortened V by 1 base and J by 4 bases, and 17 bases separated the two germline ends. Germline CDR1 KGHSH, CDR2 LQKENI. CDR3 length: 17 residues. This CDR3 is CASSPRGGNSQNQPQHF. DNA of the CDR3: TGTGCCAGCTCACCACGGGGCGGGAATTCCCAGAATCAGCCCCAGCATTTT.

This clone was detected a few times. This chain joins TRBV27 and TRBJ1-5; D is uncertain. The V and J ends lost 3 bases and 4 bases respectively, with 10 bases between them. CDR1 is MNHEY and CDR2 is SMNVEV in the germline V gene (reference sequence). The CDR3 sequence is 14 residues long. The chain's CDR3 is CASSLGRWNQPQHF. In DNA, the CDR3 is TGTGCCAGCAGTTTGGGCAGATGGAATCAGCCCCAGCATTTT.

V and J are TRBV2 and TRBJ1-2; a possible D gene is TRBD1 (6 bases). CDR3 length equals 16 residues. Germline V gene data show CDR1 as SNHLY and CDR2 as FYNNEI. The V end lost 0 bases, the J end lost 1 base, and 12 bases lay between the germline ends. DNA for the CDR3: TGTGCCAGCAGTGAAGCAGGGGGACGCGGTAACTATGGCTACACCTTC. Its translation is CASSEAGGRGNYGYTF.

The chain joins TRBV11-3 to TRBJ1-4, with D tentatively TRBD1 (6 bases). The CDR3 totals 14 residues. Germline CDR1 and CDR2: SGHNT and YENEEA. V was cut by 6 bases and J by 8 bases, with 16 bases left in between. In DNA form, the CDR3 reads TGTGCCAGCAGACCCCAGGGGAGAGGGGAAAAACTGTTTTTT. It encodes CASRPQGRGEKLFF.

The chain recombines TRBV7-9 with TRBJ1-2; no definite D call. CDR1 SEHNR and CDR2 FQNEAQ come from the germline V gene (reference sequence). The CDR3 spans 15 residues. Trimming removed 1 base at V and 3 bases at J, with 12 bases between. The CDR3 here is CASSLGAGTYYGYTF. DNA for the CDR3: TGTGCCAGCAGCTTAGGGGCAGGAACCTACTATGGCTACACCTTC.

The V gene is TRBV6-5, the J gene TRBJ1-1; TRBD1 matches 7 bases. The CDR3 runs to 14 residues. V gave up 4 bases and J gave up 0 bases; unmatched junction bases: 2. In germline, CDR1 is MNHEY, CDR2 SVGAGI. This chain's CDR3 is CASSLGTVNTEAFF. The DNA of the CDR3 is TGTGCCAGCAGTTTGGGGACAGTGAACACTGAAGCTTTCTTT.

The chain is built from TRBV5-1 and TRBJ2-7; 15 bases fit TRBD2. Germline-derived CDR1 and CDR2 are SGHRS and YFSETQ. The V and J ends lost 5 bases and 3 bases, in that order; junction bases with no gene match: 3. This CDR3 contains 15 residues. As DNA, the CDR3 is TGCGCCAGCAGACGGGGACTAGCGGGGGGCTACGAGCAGTACTTC. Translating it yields CASRRGLAGGYEQYF.

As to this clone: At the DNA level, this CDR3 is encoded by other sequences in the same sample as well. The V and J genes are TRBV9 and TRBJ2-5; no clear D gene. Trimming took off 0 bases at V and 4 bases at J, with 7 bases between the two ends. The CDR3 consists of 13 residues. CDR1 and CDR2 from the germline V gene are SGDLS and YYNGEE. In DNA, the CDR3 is TGTGCCAGCAGCGTAGCACTGCTAGAGACCCAGTACTTC. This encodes CASSVALLETQYF.

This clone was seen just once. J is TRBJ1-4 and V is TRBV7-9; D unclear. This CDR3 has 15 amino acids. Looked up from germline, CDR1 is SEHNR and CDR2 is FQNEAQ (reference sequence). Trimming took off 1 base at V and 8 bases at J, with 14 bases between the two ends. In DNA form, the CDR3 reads TGTGCCAGCAGCTTAGGCGGAGGCACGCGAGAAAAACTGTTTTTT. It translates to CASSLGGGTREKLFF. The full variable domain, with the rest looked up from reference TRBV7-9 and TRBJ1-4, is DTGVSQNPRHKITKRGQNVTFRCDPISEHNRLYWYRQTLGQGPEFLTYFQNEAQLEKSRLLSDRFSAERPKGSFSTLEIQRTEQGDSAMYLCASSLGGGTREKLFFGSGTQLSVL.

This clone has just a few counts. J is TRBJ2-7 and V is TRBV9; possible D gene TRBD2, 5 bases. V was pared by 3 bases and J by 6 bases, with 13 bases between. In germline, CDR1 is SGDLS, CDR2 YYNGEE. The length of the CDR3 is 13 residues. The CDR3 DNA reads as TGTGCCAGCAGCGCCGGACCAAGCGGCGAGCAGTACTTC. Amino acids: CASSAGPSGEQYF.

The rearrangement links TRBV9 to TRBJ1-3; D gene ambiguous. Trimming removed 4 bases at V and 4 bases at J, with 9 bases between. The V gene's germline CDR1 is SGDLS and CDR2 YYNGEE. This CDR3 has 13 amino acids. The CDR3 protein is CASSLNIGNTIYF. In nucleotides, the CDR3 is TGTGCCAGCAGCCTCAACATAGGAAACACCATATATTTT.

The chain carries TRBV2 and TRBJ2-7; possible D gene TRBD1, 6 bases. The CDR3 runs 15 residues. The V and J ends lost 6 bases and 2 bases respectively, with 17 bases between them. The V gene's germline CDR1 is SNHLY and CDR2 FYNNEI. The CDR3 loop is CASSAQGSSTYEQYF. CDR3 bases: TGTGCCAGCAGCGCGCAGGGGTCATCAACCTACGAGCAGTACTTC. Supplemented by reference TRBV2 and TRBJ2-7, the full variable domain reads EPEVTQTPSHQVTQMGQEVILRCVPISNHLYFYWYRQILGQKVEFLVSFYNNEISEKSEIFDDQFSVERPDGSNFTLKIRSTKLEDSAMYFCASSAQGSSTYEQYFGPGTRLTVT.

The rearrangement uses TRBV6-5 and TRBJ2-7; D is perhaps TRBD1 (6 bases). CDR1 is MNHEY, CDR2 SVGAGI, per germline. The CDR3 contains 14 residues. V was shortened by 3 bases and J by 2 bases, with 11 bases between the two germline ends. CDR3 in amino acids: CASSYTRTAYEQYF. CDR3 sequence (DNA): TGTGCCAGCAGTTATACCCGGACAGCCTACGAGCAGTACTTC.

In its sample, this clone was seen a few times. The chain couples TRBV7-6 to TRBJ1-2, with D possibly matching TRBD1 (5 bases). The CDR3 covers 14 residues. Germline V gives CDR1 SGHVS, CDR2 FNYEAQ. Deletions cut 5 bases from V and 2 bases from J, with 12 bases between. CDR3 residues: CASSPGPANYGYTF. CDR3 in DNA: TGTGCCAGCAGCCCAGGGCCAGCCAACTATGGCTACACCTTC.

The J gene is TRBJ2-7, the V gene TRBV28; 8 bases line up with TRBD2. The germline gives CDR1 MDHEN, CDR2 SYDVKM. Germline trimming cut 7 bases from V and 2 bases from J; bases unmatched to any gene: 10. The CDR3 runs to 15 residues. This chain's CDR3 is CASIFRGGNTYEQYF. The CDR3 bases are TGTGCCAGCATCTTCCGGGGGGGCAATACCTACGAGCAGTACTTC.

The CDR3 nucleotides read TGTGCCAGCTCACCGAGCGGCACAGATACGCAGTATTTT. Translating gives CASSPSGTDTQYF. The chain has TRBV18 and TRBJ2-3; no reliable D call. V gave up 3 bases and J gave up 1 base, with 5 bases separating them. This CDR3 spans 13 amino acids. CDR1 is KGHSH, CDR2 LQKENI, per germline. The full variable domain, rest sourced from reference TRBV18 and TRBJ2-3, is NAGVMQNPRHLVRRRGQEARLRCSPMKGHSHVYWYRQLPEEGLKFMVYLQKENIIDESGMPKERFSAEFPKEGPSILRIQQVVRGDSAAYFCASSPSGTDTQYFGPGTRLTVL.

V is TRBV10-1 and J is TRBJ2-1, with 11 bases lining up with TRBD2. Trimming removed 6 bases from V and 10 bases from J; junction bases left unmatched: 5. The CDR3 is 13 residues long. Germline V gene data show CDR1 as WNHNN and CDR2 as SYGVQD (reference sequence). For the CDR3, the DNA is TGCGCCAGCAGCCCGATAGCGGGGGGGGAGCAGTTCTTC. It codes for CASSPIAGGEQFF.

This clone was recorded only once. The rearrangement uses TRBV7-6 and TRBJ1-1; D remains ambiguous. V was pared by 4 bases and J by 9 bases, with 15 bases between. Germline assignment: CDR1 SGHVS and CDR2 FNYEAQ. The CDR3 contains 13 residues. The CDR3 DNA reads TGTGCCAGCAGCTCCGTCGAGGGCGTAAAAGCTTTCTTT. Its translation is CASSSVEGVKAFF.